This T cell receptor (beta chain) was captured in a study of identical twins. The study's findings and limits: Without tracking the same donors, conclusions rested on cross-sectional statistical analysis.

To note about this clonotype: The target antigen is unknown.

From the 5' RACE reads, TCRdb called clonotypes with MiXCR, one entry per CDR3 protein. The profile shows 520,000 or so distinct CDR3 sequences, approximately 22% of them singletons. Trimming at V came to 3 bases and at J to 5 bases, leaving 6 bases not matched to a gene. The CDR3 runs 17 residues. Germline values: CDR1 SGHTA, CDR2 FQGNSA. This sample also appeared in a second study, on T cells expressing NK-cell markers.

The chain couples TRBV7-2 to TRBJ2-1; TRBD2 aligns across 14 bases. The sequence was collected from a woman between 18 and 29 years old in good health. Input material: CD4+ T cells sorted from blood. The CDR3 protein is CASSLARLAGGDNEQFF. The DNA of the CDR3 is TGTGCCAGCAGCTTGGCGAGACTAGCGGGAGGGGACAATGAGCAGTTCTTC.